Presented here are 9 T cell receptor beta chains from one specimen sequenced in a study of graft-versus-host responses after intestinal transplantation. The assay was immunoSEQ multiplex PCR, and TCRdb's table has in-frame clones only and misses some. The table has about 98,000 clones, 86% seen once. The source material was PBMCs, sampled 255 days after intestinal transplant. All receptors derive from a human patient who received an intestinal transplant, so some T cells may come from the graft donor.

The chain couples TRBV15 to TRBJ2-7; 9 positions match TRBD1. Trimming at V came to 3 bases and at J to 6 bases, leaving 15 bases not matched to a gene. The CDR3 length is 17 residues. The germline V gene has CDR1 LNHNV and CDR2 YYDKDF (reference sequence). CDR3 in DNA: TGTGCCACCAGCAGGACGTACGAATTGGGACAGGGCCGCGAGCAGTACTTC. Its protein product is CATSRTYELGQGREQYF.

This clone was counted once. The DNA of the CDR3 is TGTGCCAGCAGCTTGATGGGACAGCAGTTCTTC. Protein: CASSLMGQQFF. The chain employs TRBV5-6 and TRBJ2-1, with D possibly being TRBD1 or TRBD2 (5 bases each). The CDR3 spans 11 residues. Germline V gene lookup returns CDR1 SGHDT and CDR2 YYEEEE. The V and J ends lost 1 base and 11 bases respectively, with 7 bases between them.

This chain links TRBV7-6 with TRBJ2-5; possible D gene TRBD2, 5 bases. The V gene lost 5 bases and the J gene lost 0 bases, with 13 bases spanning the gap. This CDR3 has 15 residues. Germline lookup yields CDR1 SGHVS and CDR2 FNYEAQ. The CDR3 sequence: CASSQRGEHQETQYF. CDR3 DNA: TGTGCCAGCAGCCAGCGTGGGGAGCACCAAGAGACCCAGTACTTC.

In its sample, this clone was seen once. V is TRBV19 and J is TRBJ2-7, with D possibly TRBD1 on 6 matching bases. The CDR3 runs 15 residues. Germline V gene lookup returns CDR1 LNHDA and CDR2 SQIVND (reference sequence). V lost 3 bases, J lost 6 bases, and 18 bases lay in between. The CDR3 DNA reads TGTGCCAGTAGTATGGGAGACAGGAGCCTTGGCGAGCAGTACTTC. Translated, it gives CASSMGDRSLGEQYF.

The DNA of the CDR3 is TGTGCCAGCAGTAAACGCTCGCCTAGCGGGGGGGCTAGCACAGATACGCAGTATTTT. Translation: CASSKRSPSGGASTDTQYF. The gene calls are TRBV27 and TRBJ2-3; 12 bases line up with TRBD2. The J segment lost 0 bases and the V segment lost 5 bases, leaving 12 bases of the junction unmatched. This CDR3 comprises 19 residues. CDR1 is MNHEY, CDR2 SMNVEV, per germline (reference sequence).

The chain is built from TRBV9 and TRBJ2-1, with 10 bases lining up with TRBD1. From germline, CDR1 is SGDLS and CDR2 YYNGEE. The CDR3 spans 15 residues. V lost 0 bases to trimming and J lost 6 bases; unmatched junction nucleotides: 3. Here the CDR3 DNA reads TGTGCCAGCAGCGTAGGACAGGGGGCTTCCAATGAGCAGTTCTTC. It specifies CASSVGQGASNEQFF.

The CDR3 bases are TGTGCCAGCAGCCCAGACAGATCCTATGGCTACACCTTC. This codes for CASSPDRSYGYTF. The chain combines TRBV28 with TRBJ1-2, with D possibly being TRBD1 (5 bases). V lost 6 bases to trimming and J lost 4 bases, with 12 bases between them. The CDR3 sequence is 13 residues long. Germline loops: CDR1 MDHEN, CDR2 SYDVKM.

V is TRBV5-4 and J is TRBJ2-2; 10 nucleotides line up with TRBD2. With V trimmed by 5 bases and J by 5 bases, 12 bases remained unmatched. This CDR3 has 17 residues. Germline CDR1 reads SGHNT; CDR2 reads YYREEE (reference sequence). DNA of the CDR3: TGTGCCAGCAGTTCAGTCATTCTAGCGGGGGCTACCGGGGAGCTGTTTTTT. It translates to CASSSVILAGATGELFF.

The chain uses TRBV2 and TRBJ2-7; 9 positions agree with TRBD2. Germline V lookup: CDR1 SNHLY, CDR2 FYNNEI. This CDR3 has 14 residues. The trim removed 4 bases at V and 1 base at J, leaving 2 bases unmatched. For the CDR3, the DNA is TGTGCCAGCAGTGTTAGCGGGGGTTCCTACGAGCAGTACTTC. This encodes CASSVSGGSYEQYF.